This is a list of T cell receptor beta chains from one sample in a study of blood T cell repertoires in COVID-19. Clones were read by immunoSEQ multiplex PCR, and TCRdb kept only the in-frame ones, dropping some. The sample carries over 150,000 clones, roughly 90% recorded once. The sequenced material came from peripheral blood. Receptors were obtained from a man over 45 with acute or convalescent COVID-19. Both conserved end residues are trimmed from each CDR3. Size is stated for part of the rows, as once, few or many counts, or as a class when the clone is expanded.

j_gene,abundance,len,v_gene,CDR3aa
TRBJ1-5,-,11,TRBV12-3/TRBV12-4,ASSQDRGQPQH
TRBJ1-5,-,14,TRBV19,ASSIESQVGNQPQH
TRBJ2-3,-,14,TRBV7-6,ASSSRGRTPGHTQY
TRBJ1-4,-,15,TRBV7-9,ASSPPGRGSSSEKLF
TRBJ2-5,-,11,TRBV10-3,AISETSPGTQY
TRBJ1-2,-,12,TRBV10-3,AISPGQGSYGYT
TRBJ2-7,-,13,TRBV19,ASSISASGIHEQY
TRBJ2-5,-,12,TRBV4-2,ASSQERGLATQD
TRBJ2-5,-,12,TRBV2,ASSERQGGETQY
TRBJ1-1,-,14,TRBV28,ASRDRGFVGNTEAF
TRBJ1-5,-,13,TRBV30,AWSVLDRDNQPQH
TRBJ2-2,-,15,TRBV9,ASSERTSGYNTGELF
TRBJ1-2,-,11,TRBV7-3,ASSGQGNYGYT
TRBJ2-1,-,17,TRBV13,ASTSGTSGGTRLGNEQF
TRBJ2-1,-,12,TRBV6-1,ASSVAGGNNEQF
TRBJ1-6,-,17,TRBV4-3,ASSQDYSAGGFGYSPLH
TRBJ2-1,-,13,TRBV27,ASSRRLTGQNEQF
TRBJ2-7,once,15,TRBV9,ASSDRDRREPNYEQY
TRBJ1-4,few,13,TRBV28,ASSMDRGFNEKLF
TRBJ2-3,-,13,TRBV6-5,ASSYLAGITDTQY
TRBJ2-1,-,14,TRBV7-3,ASSYKGGDNYNEQF
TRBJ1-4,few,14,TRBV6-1,ASSEDRFATNEKLF
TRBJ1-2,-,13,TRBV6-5,ASVPGGSPMDGYT
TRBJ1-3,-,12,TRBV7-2,ASSSRTGLNTIY
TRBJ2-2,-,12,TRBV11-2,ASSLERVTGELF
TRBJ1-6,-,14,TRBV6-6,ASSRREEGVNSPLH
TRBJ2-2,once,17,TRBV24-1,ATSDYRGSGMVNTGELF
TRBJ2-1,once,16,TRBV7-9,ASSPGTSGMSSYNEQF
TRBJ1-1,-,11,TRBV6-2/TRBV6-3,ASSRQGGTEAF
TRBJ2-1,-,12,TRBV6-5,ASRRTSVTNEQF
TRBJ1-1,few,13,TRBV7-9,ASSLQQGPNTEAF
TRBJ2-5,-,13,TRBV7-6,ASRLAGGEQETQY
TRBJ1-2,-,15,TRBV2,ASRAPGQGARGYGYT
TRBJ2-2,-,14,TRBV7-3,ASSLTGPSGSGELF
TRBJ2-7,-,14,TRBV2,ASRLQPGLAGNEQY
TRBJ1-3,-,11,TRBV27,ASSFRAGNTIY
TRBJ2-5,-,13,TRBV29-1,SAARRGVAQETQY
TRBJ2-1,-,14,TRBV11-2,ASSPLAGNSYNEQF
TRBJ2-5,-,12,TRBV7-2,ASSLGRGRETQY
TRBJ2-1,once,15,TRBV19,ASSRGSGSSSYNEQF
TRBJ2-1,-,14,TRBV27,ASSLWLREGPNEQF
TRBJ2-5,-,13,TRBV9,ASGSGGTPGETQY
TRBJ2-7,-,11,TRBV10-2,ASSSGGGYEQY
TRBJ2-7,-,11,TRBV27,ASSVAGGYEQY
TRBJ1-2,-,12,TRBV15,ATSSADGIGGYT
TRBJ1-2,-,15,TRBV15,ATSRDQRQGANYGYT